The present TCR beta chain was sequenced within a study of T cell clonotyping in hematopoietic cell transplantation. Looked up from germline, CDR1 is SNHLY and CDR2 is FYNNEI. The length of the CDR3 is 15 residues. After removal of 6 bases from V and 1 base from J, the junction contained 4 bases not matched to a gene. Stated time point: recipient sample about 28 days before transplant, after cytoreduction. Data came from immunoSEQ multiplex PCR; TCRdb stores just in-frame clones and leaves some out. The sample records several thousand clones, approximately 79% being singletons. This TCR was recovered from a man aged 55 to 70 with acute myeloid leukemia. Some clones in this sample may be carry-over from other donors' samples. The gene calls are TRBV2 and TRBJ2-3, with 10 bases identical to TRBD1. The sample consisted of peripheral blood mononuclear cells, taken before stem cell transplant. The CDR3 spells CASRSGTGGTDTQYF. As DNA, the CDR3 is TGTGCCAGCAGATCCGGGACAGGGGGCACAGATACGCAGTATTTT. Complete variable domain (other parts from reference TRBV2 and TRBJ2-3): EPEVTQTPSHQVTQMGQEVILRCVPISNHLYFYWYRQILGQKVEFLVSFYNNEISEKSEIFDDQFSVERPDGSNFTLKIRSTKLEDSAMYFCASRSGTGGTDTQYFGPGTRLTVL.